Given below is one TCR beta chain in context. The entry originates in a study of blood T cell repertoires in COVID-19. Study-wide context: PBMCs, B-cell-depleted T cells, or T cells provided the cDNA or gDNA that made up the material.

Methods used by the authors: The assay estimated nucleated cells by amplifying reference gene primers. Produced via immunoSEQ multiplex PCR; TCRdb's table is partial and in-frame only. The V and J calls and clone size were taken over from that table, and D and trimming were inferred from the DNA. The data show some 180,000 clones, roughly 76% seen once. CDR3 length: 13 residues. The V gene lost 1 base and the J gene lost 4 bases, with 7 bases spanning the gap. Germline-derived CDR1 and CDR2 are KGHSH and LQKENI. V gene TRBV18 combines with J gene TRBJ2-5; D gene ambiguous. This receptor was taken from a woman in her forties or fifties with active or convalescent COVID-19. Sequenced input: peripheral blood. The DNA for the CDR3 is TGTGCCAGCTCACCACTCCTAGGAGAGACCCAGTACTTC. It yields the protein CASSPLLGETQYF.